This T cell receptor (beta chain) was observed in a study of blood T cell repertoires in COVID-19. In the study overall: The origin of the acute and convalescent COVID-19 samples was the United States, Italy and Spain. Sources were T cells, B-cell-depleted T cells, or PBMCs; the material itself was cDNA or gDNA.

The CDR3 loop spans 17 amino acids. J was trimmed by 4 bases and V by 0 bases; bases with no gene match: 7. Germline V lookup: CDR1 SGHNT, CDR2 YYREEE (reference sequence). Clones were read by immunoSEQ multiplex PCR, and TCRdb kept only the in-frame ones, dropping some. The sample has 55,000 to 65,000 clones; around four fifths are singletons. The gene calls are TRBV5-4 and TRBJ2-2; TRBD1 matches 9 bases. The material sequenced was peripheral blood. The origin of this receptor is a human donor in a cohort sampled during active COVID-19. CDR3 DNA: TGTGCCAGCAGCTTGGCGTGGGACAGGGTGCGCACCGGGGAGCTGTTTTTT. Its protein is CASSLAWDRVRTGELFF.